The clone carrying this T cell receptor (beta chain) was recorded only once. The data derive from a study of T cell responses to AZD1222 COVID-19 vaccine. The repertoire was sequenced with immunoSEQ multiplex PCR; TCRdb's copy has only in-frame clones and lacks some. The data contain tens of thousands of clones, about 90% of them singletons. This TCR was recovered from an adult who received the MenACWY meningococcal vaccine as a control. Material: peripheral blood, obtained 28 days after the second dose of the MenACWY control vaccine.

CDR3 sequence: CASSQDDRAYNEQFF. The CDR3 region has the DNA TGTGCCAGCAGCCAAGACGATCGAGCCTACAATGAGCAGTTCTTC. This sequence joins TRBV4-2 and TRBJ2-1; D not certain. The V gene lost 0 bases and the J gene lost 2 bases, with 8 bases spanning the gap. The CDR3 length is 15 residues. CDR1 and CDR2 (germline): LGHNA, YNFKEQ.